The text below deals with one TCR beta chain. The CDR3 is 14 residues long. CDR1 is SGHRS and CDR2 is YFSETQ in the germline V gene. V lost 1 base, J lost 0 bases, and 8 bases lay in between. The data were obtained in a study of T cell responses to AZD1222 COVID-19 vaccine. Data came from immunoSEQ multiplex PCR; TCRdb stores just in-frame clones and leaves some out. This sample has about 140,000 clones, with more than 85% found just once. The sample consisted of peripheral blood, taken 28 days after the second AZD1222 dose. This chain joins TRBV5-1 and TRBJ2-7; D is undetermined. The TCR sequence derives from an adult who received the AZD1222 COVID-19 vaccine. The CDR3, as DNA: TGCGCCAGCAGCTTGAACACCCGCTCCTACGAGCAGTACTTC. Translating gives CASSLNTRSYEQYF.